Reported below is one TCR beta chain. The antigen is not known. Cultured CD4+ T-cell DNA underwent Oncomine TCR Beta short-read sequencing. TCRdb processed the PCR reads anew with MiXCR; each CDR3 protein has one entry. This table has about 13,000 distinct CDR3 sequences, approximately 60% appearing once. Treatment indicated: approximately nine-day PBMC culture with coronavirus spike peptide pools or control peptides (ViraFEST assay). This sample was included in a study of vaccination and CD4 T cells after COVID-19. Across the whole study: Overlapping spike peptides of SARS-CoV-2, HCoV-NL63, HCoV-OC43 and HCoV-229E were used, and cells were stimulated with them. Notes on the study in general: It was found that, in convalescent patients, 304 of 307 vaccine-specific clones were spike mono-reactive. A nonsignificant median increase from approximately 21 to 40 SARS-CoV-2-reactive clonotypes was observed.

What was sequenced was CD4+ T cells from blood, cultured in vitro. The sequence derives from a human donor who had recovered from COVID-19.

The CDR3 sequence is CASSIGLGLVSYNEQFF. For the CDR3, the DNA is TGTGCCAGTAGTATAGGTTTAGGACTAGTCTCCTACAATGAGCAGTTCTTC. V gene TRBV19 combines with J gene TRBJ2-1; TRBD2 agrees at 7 bases. The V segment lost 1 base and the J segment 0 bases; nucleotides outside the gene matches: 6. The CDR3 runs 17 residues. Germline CDR1 is LNHDA and CDR2 is SQIVND (reference sequence).